This T cell receptor (beta chain) appears in the sequencing data of a study of regulatory T cells in long-lasting Graves disease. About the study: The antithyroid drugs taken by newly diagnosed Graves' patients had been used for under 3 months.

Time point given: newly diagnosed GD, antithyroid drugs for less than 3 months. Scientists built the TCR library using RNA that was extracted from PBMCs. CDR3 size: 14 residues. CDR1 is SGHTA, CDR2 FQGTGA, per germline. The J segment lost 6 bases and the V segment lost 6 bases, leaving 4 bases of the junction unmatched. General study findings and limits: Persistent patients had a count of shared public clonotypes (around 2,700) that exceeded that of new patients (around 910).

According to the study, TCR beta libraries were built with iRepertoire HTBI primers and CDR3-region Arm-PCR. TCRdb re-called the multiplex PCR reads with MiXCR, one entry per CDR3 protein. Among 240,000 or so distinct CDR3 sequences, around 21% were seen once, and the ten largest hold approximately 15%. In its sample, this clonotype was seen once. Its cognate antigen is unknown. The source is a female donor with Graves disease. The rearrangement joins TRBV7-3 to TRBJ2-1, with 11 nucleotides matching TRBD2. Sequencing used peripheral blood mononuclear cells (PBMCs), obtained at new diagnosis, from a patient treated with antithyroid drugs. The CDR3 DNA sequence: TGTGCCAGCAGTCGGGGACTAGCGGCCAATGAGCAGTTCTTC. Translating it yields CASSRGLAANEQFF.